This T cell receptor beta chain stems from a study of blood T cell repertoires in COVID-19. In the study overall: Both acute and convalescent COVID-19 samples were obtained from the United States, Italy and Spain. In each case, the material was cDNA or gDNA derived from T cells, B-cell-depleted T cells, or PBMCs.

The Seattle patients, enrolled during active infection, were followed longitudinally. Profiling relied on immunoSEQ multiplex PCR, and the TCRdb table lists in-frame clones only, not all of them. The sample contains around 270,000 clones, approximately 86% of which appear only once. Germline V gene data show CDR1 as SGHTA and CDR2 as FQGTGA. V dropped 5 bases and J dropped 5 bases, with 12 bases sitting between them. This CDR3 is 13 amino acids long. The sequencing sample was made of peripheral blood. The chain joins TRBV7-3 to TRBJ1-2; weak D call: TRBD1 (6 bases). The sequence came from a woman aged 60-75 years with COVID-19, enrolled during active disease. For the CDR3, the DNA is TGTGCCAGCAGCCCCGGGGGGCAGTATGGCTACACCTTC. Translated, it gives CASSPGGQYGYTF.